Each of the 21 T cell receptor beta chains below was sequenced from the same sample in a study of blood T cell repertoires in COVID-19. Only in-frame clones appear in the TCRdb table, and some are missing; sequencing was by immunoSEQ multiplex PCR. This sample has 110,000 to 150,000 clones, with 84% found just once. Sequenced material: peripheral blood. These receptors were taken from a human donor in a cohort sampled during active COVID-19.

The genes are TRBV5-1 and TRBJ2-1; 10 nucleotides match TRBD2. Trimming removed 5 bases from V and 5 bases from J; junction bases left unmatched: 4. The CDR3 runs 14 residues. CDR1 is SGHRS, CDR2 YFSETQ, per germline. CDR3 nucleotides: TGCGCCAGCAGTAGCGGGGGGCCTCACAATGAGCAGTTCTTC. Its protein is CASSSGGPHNEQFF.

J is TRBJ2-1 and V is TRBV11-2; D remains ambiguous. This CDR3 contains 13 residues. The V gene's germline CDR1 is SGHAT and CDR2 FQNNGV. Trimming removed 0 bases from V and 10 bases from J, with 10 bases in between. CDR3 sequence (DNA): TGTGCCAGCAGCTTAGACCCGCGTCGGGAGCAGTTCTTC. Protein sequence: CASSLDPRREQFF.

V gene TRBV19 combines with J gene TRBJ1-2; D is undetermined. There are 13 residues in the CDR3. Trimming cost V 1 base and J 5 bases, with 8 bases left between them. The germline V gene has CDR1 LNHDA and CDR2 SQIVND (reference sequence). CDR3 in DNA: TGTGCCAGTAGTATAGCCCGGGATTATGGCTACACCTTC. Translated: CASSIARDYGYTF.

The rearrangement links TRBV5-1 to TRBJ2-1, with 7 bases lining up with TRBD1. V gave up 3 bases and J gave up 9 bases; unmatched junction bases: 6. Looked up from germline, CDR1 is SGHRS and CDR2 is YFSETQ. CDR3 size: 13 residues. The DNA of the CDR3 is TGCGCCAGCAGCTCCGACAGGGTCGGTGAGCAGTTCTTC. Its translation: CASSSDRVGEQFF.

The chain recombines TRBV19 with TRBJ1-1; TRBD1 matches at 7 bases. The J segment lost 7 bases and the V segment lost 5 bases, leaving 7 bases of the junction unmatched. The CDR3 consists of 13 residues. The germline CDR1 and CDR2 sequences are LNHDA and SQIVND (reference sequence). CDR3 loop: CASSFGDRGEAFF. In DNA form, the CDR3 reads TGTGCCAGTAGTTTTGGGGACAGAGGTGAAGCTTTCTTT.

This chain uses TRBV6-5 with TRBJ2-3; D perhaps matches TRBD1 (6 bases). The CDR3 extends over 13 amino acids. V was clipped by 6 bases and J by 6 bases, with 13 bases between them. Germline CDR1 reads MNHEY; CDR2 reads SVGAGI. The CDR3 region has the DNA TGTGCCAGCAGGCAAACAGGGAAGGATACGCAGTATTTT. Its protein product is CASRQTGKDTQYF.

This rearrangement joins TRBV5-6 to TRBJ2-5; 8 nucleotides agree with TRBD1. Germline V CDR1 and CDR2: SGHDT, YYEEEE. CDR3 length equals 15 residues. The V and J ends lost 4 bases and 2 bases, in that order; junction bases with no gene match: 7. The CDR3 DNA follows: TGTGCCAGCAGCCGACAGGGGAGACAACAAGAGACCCAGTACTTC. It is translated as CASSRQGRQQETQYF. The complete variable domain, with remaining parts taken from reference TRBV5-6 and TRBJ2-5, reads DAGVTQSPTHLIKTRGQQVTLRCSPKSGHDTVSWYQQALGQGPQFIFQYYEEEERQRGNFPDRFSGHQFPNYSSELNVNALLLGDSALYLCASSRQGRQQETQYFGPGTRLLVL.

This clone was detected once. V is TRBV15 and J is TRBJ1-2; D may be TRBD1 (6 bases). V was clipped by 5 bases and J by 6 bases, with 25 bases between them. CDR3 length: 17 residues. Per the germline V gene, CDR1 is LNHNV and CDR2 is YYDKDF (reference sequence). CDR3 amino acids: CATSPREGVPGLDGYTF. The DNA for the CDR3 is TGTGCCACCAGCCCAAGGGAGGGGGTCCCCGGGTTGGATGGCTACACCTTC.

There are many counts of this clone. This chain uses TRBV6-5 with TRBJ2-7, with TRBD2 matching 8 bases. This CDR3 is 12 amino acids long. Germline V gene lookup returns CDR1 MNHEY and CDR2 SVGAGI. The V and J ends lost 6 bases and 3 bases, in that order; junction bases with no gene match: 1. The CDR3 nucleotides read TGTGCCAGCAGCACTAGCGGCTACGAGCAGTACTTC. This codes for CASSTSGYEQYF.

The V call is TRBV19, the J call TRBJ2-7; D call uncertain. The CDR3 is made up of 14 amino acids. Germline CDR1 reads LNHDA; CDR2 reads SQIVND (reference sequence). Trimming removed 1 base at V and 6 bases at J, with 13 bases between. The chain's CDR3 is CASSIGPTTVEQYF. The CDR3 nucleotides are TGTGCCAGTAGTATAGGTCCTACTACGGTCGAGCAGTACTTC. The whole variable domain, filled in from reference TRBV19 and TRBJ2-7, reads DGGITQSPKYLFRKEGQNVTLSCEQNLNHDAMYWYRQDPGQGLRLIYYSQIVNDFQKGDIAEGYSVSREKKESFPLTVTSAQKNPTAFYLCASSIGPTTVEQYFGPGTRLTVT.

J is TRBJ2-2 and V is TRBV15; D may be TRBD2 (6 bases). The CDR3 extends over 14 amino acids. The germline V gene has CDR1 LNHNV and CDR2 YYDKDF (reference sequence). The V and J ends lost 3 bases and 6 bases respectively, with 11 bases between them. The CDR3 here is CATSSVGGPGELFF. The CDR3 nucleotides read TGTGCCACCAGCAGTGTGGGGGGTCCCGGGGAGCTGTTTTTT. Supplemented by reference TRBV15 and TRBJ2-2, the full variable domain reads DAMVIQNPRYQVTQFGKPVTLSCSQTLNHNVMYWYQQKSSQAPKLLFHYYDKDFNNEADTPDNFQSRRPNTSFCFLDIRSPGLGDTAMYLCATSSVGGPGELFFGEGSRLTVL.

This clone appeared a few times. V gene TRBV18 combines with J gene TRBJ2-1, with 7 bases fitting TRBD1. Germline-derived CDR1 and CDR2 are KGHSH and LQKENI. This CDR3 is 13 amino acids long. V dropped 6 bases and J dropped 6; count of bases not matched to a gene: 5. The CDR3 here is CASSLGQSNEQFF. For the CDR3, the DNA is TGTGCCAGCTCGTTGGGACAGTCCAATGAGCAGTTCTTC.

The table lists this clone with a count of one. CDR3 coding DNA: TGCGCCAGCAGCTCGGACAAAACGTCGGTATCGAACACTGAAGCTTTCTTT. Amino acids: CASSSDKTSVSNTEAFF. The rearrangement links TRBV5-1 to TRBJ1-1, with D perhaps matching TRBD1 (5 bases). Germline-derived CDR1 and CDR2 are SGHRS and YFSETQ. V gave up 3 bases and J gave up 1 base, with 19 bases separating them. The CDR3 is 17 residues long.

The rearrangement joins TRBV5-4 to TRBJ2-3, with TRBD2 matching over 7 bases. V was clipped by 0 bases and J by 2 bases; unmatched bases: 6. This CDR3 is 16 amino acids long. Germline lookup yields CDR1 SGHNT and CDR2 YYREEE (reference sequence). Here the CDR3 reads CASSLGGGLSTDTQYF. CDR3 coding DNA: TGTGCCAGCAGCTTGGGGGGAGGGCTTTCCACAGATACGCAGTATTTT. The whole variable domain, remainder taken from reference TRBV5-4 and TRBJ2-3, is ETGVTQSPTHLIKTRGQQVTLRCSSQSGHNTVSWYQQALGQGPQFIFQYYREEENGRGNFPPRFSGLQFPNYSSELNVNALELDDSALYLCASSLGGGLSTDTQYFGPGTRLTVL.

The chain is built from TRBV7-3 and TRBJ1-1, with D perhaps TRBD1 (5 bases). The germline V gene has CDR1 SGHTA and CDR2 FQGTGA. V was shortened by 3 bases and J by 3 bases, with 11 bases between the two germline ends. The CDR3 extends over 14 amino acids. The CDR3 here is CASSFQGGDTEAFF. The CDR3 DNA reads TGTGCCAGCAGCTTCCAGGGTGGCGACACTGAAGCTTTCTTT.

The gene calls are TRBV7-2 and TRBJ1-6; the D gene is possibly TRBD1 (5 bases). The ends were cut back, 1 base at V and 7 bases at J, with 14 bases in the middle. The germline gives CDR1 SGHTA, CDR2 FQGNSA. The CDR3 has 16 residues. CDR3 DNA: TGTGCCAGCAGCTTAGTTGTTTCGGGGGTGAATTCACCCCTCCACTTT. Its translation: CASSLVVSGVNSPLHF.

This rearrangement joins TRBV5-6 to TRBJ2-7; TRBD1 matches at 9 bases. In germline, CDR1 is SGHDT, CDR2 YYEEEE. The ends lost 4 bases at V and 5 bases at J; junction bases unmatched: 10. CDR3 length equals 15 residues. CDR3 residues: CASSVRRTGVNEQYF. The CDR3 nucleotides are TGTGCCAGCAGCGTGAGAAGGACAGGGGTAAACGAGCAGTACTTC.

V and J are TRBV5-6 and TRBJ1-2, with D uncertain. The CDR3 loop spans 12 amino acids. Germline lookup yields CDR1 SGHDT and CDR2 YYEEEE. The V gene lost 6 bases and the J gene lost 4 bases, with 10 bases spanning the gap. CDR3 residues: CASTGQIYGYTF. The CDR3 nucleotides read TGTGCCAGCACTGGGCAGATCTATGGCTACACCTTC.

This clone was counted once. The rearrangement uses TRBV19 and TRBJ1-3, with a tentative D call TRBD1 (5 bases). The CDR3 loop spans 16 amino acids. Germline V gene sequence: CDR1 LNHDA, CDR2 SQIVND (reference sequence). V dropped 5 bases and J dropped 0 bases, with 14 bases sitting between them. CDR3 region: CASSLVDRSSGNTIYF. The CDR3 DNA reads as TGTGCCAGTAGTCTTGTCGACAGAAGCTCTGGAAACACCATATATTTT.

The chain carries TRBV11-2 and TRBJ2-7, with 8 bases identical to TRBD1. This CDR3 contains 13 residues. Germline V CDR1 and CDR2: SGHAT, FQNNGV. After removal of 5 bases from V and 7 bases from J, the junction contained 7 bases not matched to a gene. The CDR3 sequence: CASSLRTGQEQYF. The CDR3 DNA reads TGTGCCAGCAGCCTCCGGACAGGGCAGGAGCAGTACTTC.

The chain is built from TRBV3-1 (or the pseudogene TRBV3-2) and TRBJ2-1; tentatively, D is TRBD1 (5 bases). V was trimmed by 2 bases and J by 4 bases, leaving 12 bases between them. Germline assignment: CDR1 LGHDT and CDR2 YNNKEL (reference sequence). The CDR3 runs to 15 residues. The CDR3 bases are TGTGCCAGCAGCCAATCTACAGGTCCGTACAATGAGCAGTTCTTC. It specifies CASSQSTGPYNEQFF.